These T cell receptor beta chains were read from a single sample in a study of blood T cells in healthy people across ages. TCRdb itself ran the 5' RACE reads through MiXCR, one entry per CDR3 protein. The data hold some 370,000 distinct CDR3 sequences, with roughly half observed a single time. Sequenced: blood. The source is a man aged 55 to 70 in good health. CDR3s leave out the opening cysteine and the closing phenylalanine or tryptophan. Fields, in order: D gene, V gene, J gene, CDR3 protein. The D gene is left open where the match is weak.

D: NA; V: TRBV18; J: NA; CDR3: ASSPGQPPLEQY
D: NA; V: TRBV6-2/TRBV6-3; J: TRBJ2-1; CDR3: AIQDRSYNEQF
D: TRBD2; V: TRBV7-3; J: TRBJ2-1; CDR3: ASSVTGTSAHGF
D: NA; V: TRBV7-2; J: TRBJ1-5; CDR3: ASSSSTGQPQH
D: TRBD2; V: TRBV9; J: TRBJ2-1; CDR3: ASSVAGLAFDEQF
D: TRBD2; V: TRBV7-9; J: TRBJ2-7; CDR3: ASSRLAEAPYEQY
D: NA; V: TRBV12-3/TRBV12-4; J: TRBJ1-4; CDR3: ASSFNGEKLF
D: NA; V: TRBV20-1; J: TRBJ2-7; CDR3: SAQTPQNSYEQY
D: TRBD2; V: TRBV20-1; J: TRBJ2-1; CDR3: SATSPGTSGNNEQF
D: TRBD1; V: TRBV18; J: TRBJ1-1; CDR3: ASSLTDRGVNTEAF
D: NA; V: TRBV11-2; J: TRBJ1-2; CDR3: ASSSSGRVKYGYT
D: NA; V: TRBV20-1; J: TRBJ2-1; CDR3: SATGTLSYNEQF
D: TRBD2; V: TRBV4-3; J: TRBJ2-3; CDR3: ASSQDISGRGGTQY
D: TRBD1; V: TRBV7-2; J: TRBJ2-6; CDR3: ASSREQGGAVLT
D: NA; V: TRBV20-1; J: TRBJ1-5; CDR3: SARDGTEHQPQH
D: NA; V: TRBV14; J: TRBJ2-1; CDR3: ASSQGGGVREQF
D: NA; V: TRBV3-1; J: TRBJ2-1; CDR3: ASSQPNSYNEQF
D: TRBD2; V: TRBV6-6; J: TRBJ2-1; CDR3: ASSLAGAGNEQF
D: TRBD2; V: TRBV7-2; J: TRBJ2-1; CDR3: ASSLGLAGSPRAANEQF
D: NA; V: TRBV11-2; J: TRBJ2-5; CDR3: ASSLDGGGETQY
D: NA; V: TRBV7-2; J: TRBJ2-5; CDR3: ASSHDRVGGETQY
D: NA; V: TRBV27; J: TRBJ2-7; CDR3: ASSLFDGTYEQY
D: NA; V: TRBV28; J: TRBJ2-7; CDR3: ASSLKAYEQY
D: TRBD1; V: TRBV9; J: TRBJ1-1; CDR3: ASSRPGQKNTEAF
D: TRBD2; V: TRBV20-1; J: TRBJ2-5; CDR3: SARTSGGRETQY
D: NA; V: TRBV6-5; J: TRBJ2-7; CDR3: ASSYRDTPSYEQY